Presented here are 12 T cell receptor beta chains from one specimen sequenced in a study of T cell repertoires in cytomegalovirus infection. TCRdb re-analysed the reads in MiXCR, keeping a single row per CDR3 protein. The data show about 190,000 distinct CDR3 sequences, about a tenth seen once. The sample taken for sequencing was PBMCs. The source of these receptors is a human donor in good health (CMV status not recorded). Some clones in this sample may be carry-over from other donors' samples.

The sample holds many counts of this clonotype. This chain links TRBV12-3 or TRBV12-4 with TRBJ1-4; 7 bases align to TRBD1. The CDR3 runs to 19 residues. V shed 6 bases and J 0 bases; nucleotides not matched to a gene: 16. The CDR3 DNA reads as TGTGCCAGCAGCCGAAGGCCCCAACAGGGGCCTACAACTAATGAAAAACTGTTTTTT. This gives the protein CASSRRPQQGPTTNEKLFF.

This chain uses TRBV12-3 or TRBV12-4 with TRBJ1-3; D perhaps matches TRBD1 (6 bases). V was pared by 6 bases and J by 4 bases, with 19 bases between. The CDR3 loop spans 16 amino acids. The CDR3: CASRQPGTPSGNTIYF. The CDR3 region has the DNA TGTGCCAGCAGGCAACCCGGGACACCTTCGGGAAACACCATATATTTT.

This clonotype was observed at least ten times. The V and J genes are TRBV24-1 and TRBJ1-2, with a tentative D call TRBD1 (6 bases). Germline V gene data show CDR1 as KGHDR and CDR2 as SFDVKD. V was shortened by 5 bases and J by 5 bases, with 23 bases between the two germline ends. The CDR3 loop spans 17 amino acids. The DNA for the CDR3 is TGTGCCACCAGTGCCCTGACGGGGGCACATTACCGATATGGCTACACCTTC. Translated: CATSALTGAHYRYGYTF.

This clonotype was seen a few times. The rearrangement uses TRBV20-1 and TRBJ1-6; unclear D gene. Germline V gene lookup returns CDR1 DFQATT and CDR2 SNEGSKA (reference sequence). V was pared by 2 bases and J by 5 bases, with 10 bases between. The CDR3 contains 14 residues. The CDR3 loop is CSARTGFDNSPLHF. The CDR3 coding sequence is TGCAGTGCTAGAACCGGGTTCGATAATTCACCCCTCCACTTT.

Only a few counts were recorded for this clonotype. Being one base from a much bigger clone, this may be a read error. This sequence joins TRBV12-3 or TRBV12-4 and TRBJ1-5, with 10 nucleotides matching TRBD1. With V trimmed by 6 bases and J by 2 bases, 4 bases remained unmatched. The CDR3 has 15 residues. The CDR3 region is CASSTGTGGNQPQHF. CDR3 DNA: TGTGCCAGCAGCACCGGGACAGGGGGCAATCAGCCCCAGCATTTT.

This clonotype was counted ten times or more. The J gene is TRBJ1-6, the V gene TRBV7-2; D remains ambiguous. This CDR3 comprises 18 residues. Germline V gives CDR1 SGHTA, CDR2 FQGNSA. Trimming cost V 0 bases and J 9 bases, with 21 bases left between them. CDR3 DNA sequence: TGTGCCAGCAGCTTAGCGCCAGCAGGCATAAAGGCGAGTTCACCCCTCCACTTT. Encoded protein: CASSLAPAGIKASSPLHF.

This clonotype was observed a single time. The chain couples TRBV30 to TRBJ2-5; D not resolved. CDR3 length: 12 amino acids. Germline loops: CDR1 GTSNPN, CDR2 SVGIG (reference sequence). Trimming stripped 1 base from V and 5 bases from J, with 8 bases between. CDR3 protein: CAWSDLGETQYF. As DNA, the CDR3 is TGTGCCTGGAGTGACTTAGGGGAGACCCAGTACTTC.

This clonotype has a count of ten or more. The V and J genes are TRBV7-2 and TRBJ1-2; D possibly corresponds to TRBD1 (5 bases). The ends were cut back, 3 bases at V and 4 bases at J, with 9 bases in the middle. CDR1 and CDR2 (germline): SGHTA, FQGNSA. The CDR3 has 13 residues. DNA of the CDR3: TGTGCCAGCAGCTTGGGGACGGCCTATGGCTACACCTTC. Amino acids: CASSLGTAYGYTF.

This clonotype was picked up many times. The V and J genes are TRBV4-1 and TRBJ2-7; no clear D gene. Trimming cost V 5 bases and J 7 bases, with 12 bases left between them. The CDR3 sequence is 12 residues long. Germline CDR1 reads MGHRA; CDR2 reads YSYEKL. The CDR3: CASSLPNIEQYF. For the CDR3, the DNA is TGCGCCAGCAGCTTGCCTAACATTGAGCAGTACTTC.

This rearrangement joins TRBV6-2 or TRBV6-3 to TRBJ2-2; 8 bases agree with TRBD2. The germline CDR1 and CDR2 sequences are MNHEY and SVGEGT. CDR3 length: 16 residues. J lost 6 bases, V lost 0 bases, and 6 bases had no gene match. CDR3 amino acids: CASSYSVVGGAGELFF. The CDR3, as DNA: TGTGCCAGCAGTTACTCTGTCGTCGGGGGGGCCGGGGAGCTGTTTTTT.

This clonotype was observed a handful of times. V usage is TRBV29-1 and J usage is TRBJ1-5, with 10 positions matching TRBD1. Germline CDR1 SQVTM, CDR2 ANQGSEA. V was clipped by 2 bases and J by 1 base; unmatched bases: 2. The CDR3 extends over 15 amino acids. CDR3 region: CSVEKGQGSNQPQHF. CDR3 DNA: TGCAGCGTTGAAAAGGGACAGGGGAGCAATCAGCCCCAGCATTTT.

This clonotype occurred many times. The chain has TRBV11-2 and TRBJ1-2; D call uncertain. The CDR3 is 13 amino acids. Trimming pared 5 bases from V and 8 bases from J, leaving 15 bases between. Germline CDR1 is SGHAT and CDR2 is FQNNGV. The CDR3: CASSGEESPGYTF. In DNA form, the CDR3 reads TGTGCCAGCAGCGGGGAGGAAAGCCCCGGCTACACCTTC.